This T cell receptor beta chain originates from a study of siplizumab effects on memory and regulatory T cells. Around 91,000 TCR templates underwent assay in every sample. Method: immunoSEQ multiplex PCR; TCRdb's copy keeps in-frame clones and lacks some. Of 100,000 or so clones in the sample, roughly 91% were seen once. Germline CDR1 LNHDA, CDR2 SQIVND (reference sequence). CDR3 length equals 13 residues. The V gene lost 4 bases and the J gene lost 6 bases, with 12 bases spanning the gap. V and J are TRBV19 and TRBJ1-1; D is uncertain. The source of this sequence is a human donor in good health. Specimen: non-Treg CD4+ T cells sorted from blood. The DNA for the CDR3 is TGTGCCAGTAGTACCCCCCTGCCAGCTGAAGCTTTCTTT. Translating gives CASSTPLPAEAFF.